Following are 19 T cell receptor beta chains from one sample sequenced in a study of T cell changes during pregnancy in multiple sclerosis. The method was immunoSEQ multiplex PCR; TCRdb's version includes in-frame clones alone and lacks a portion of them. The data show approximately 39,000 clones, 90% seen once. Sample: CD4+ T cells from peripheral blood mononuclear cells, taken in the second trimester of pregnancy. These receptors came from a female donor with multiple sclerosis, enrolled in a pregnancy study.

The CDR3 region has the DNA TGCGCCAGCAGCTTGGTGGCCTTGAACACCGGGGAGCTGTTTTTT. Translating it yields CASSLVALNTGELFF. This chain joins TRBV5-1 and TRBJ2-2; D unresolved. The CDR3 is made up of 15 amino acids. Germline CDR1 SGHRS, CDR2 YFSETQ. Between the trimmed V and J ends, which lost 0 bases and 1 base, there was a span of 7 bases. The whole variable domain, remainder taken from reference TRBV5-1 and TRBJ2-2, is KAGVTQTPRYLIKTRGQQVTLSCSPISGHRSVSWYQQTPGQGLQFLFEYFSETQRNKGNFPGRFSGRQFSNSRSEMNVSTLELGDSALYLCASSLVALNTGELFFGEGSRLTVL.

The gene calls are TRBV1 and TRBJ1-5. TRBV1 is deemed a pseudogene. The CDR3 loop spans 16 amino acids. The DNA for the CDR3 is TGCACCAGCAGCCAAGACGGGGGGCGGGGCAATCAGCCCCAGCATTTT. This codes for CTSSQDGGRGNQPQHF.

The V and J genes are TRBV10-3 and TRBJ2-7; TRBD2 matches at 7 bases. CDR1 and CDR2 from the germline V gene are ENHRY and SYGVKD. The CDR3 is 12 amino acids. Trimming took 8 bases from V and 1 from J; bases not matched to a gene: 2. The CDR3 reads CAIGSGSYEQYF. CDR3 nucleotides: TGTGCCATCGGTAGCGGGTCCTACGAGCAGTACTTC.

The chain recombines TRBV7-9 with TRBJ2-2, with TRBD1 matching over 12 bases. Losses at the gene ends were 7 bases for V and 7 bases for J; bases not matched to a gene: 13. CDR3 length: 17 amino acids. Per the germline V gene, CDR1 is SEHNR and CDR2 is FQNEAQ (reference sequence). This CDR3 reads CASILLRDRGHGGELFF. The CDR3 DNA reads as TGTGCCAGCATCCTCCTCCGGGACAGGGGGCATGGCGGGGAGCTGTTTTTT. Full variable domain (rest looked up from reference TRBV7-9 and TRBJ2-2): DTGVSQNPRHKITKRGQNVTFRCDPISEHNRLYWYRQTLGQGPEFLTYFQNEAQLEKSRLLSDRFSAERPKGSFSTLEIQRTEQGDSAMYLCASILLRDRGHGGELFFGEGSRLTVL.

The chain employs TRBV7-9 and TRBJ1-2; D possibly corresponds to TRBD1 (6 bases). Germline assignment: CDR1 SEHNR and CDR2 FQNEAQ (reference sequence). The CDR3 covers 14 residues. With 1 base removed from V and 3 bases from J, the gap between germline ends came to 9 bases. The CDR3 sequence is CASSLDGQYYGYTF. CDR3 DNA sequence: TGTGCCAGCAGCTTAGACGGACAGTACTATGGCTACACCTTC.

The chain recombines TRBV19 with TRBJ2-3; the match to TRBD2 covers 8 bases. J was trimmed by 1 base and V by 7 bases; bases with no gene match: 4. Germline V gene sequence: CDR1 LNHDA, CDR2 SQIVND (reference sequence). This CDR3 region has 14 residues. CDR3 sequence (DNA): TGTGCCAGTAATCGAGCGGGGGGCACAGATACGCAGTATTTT. It yields the protein CASNRAGGTDTQYF.

V gene TRBV29-1 combines with J gene TRBJ2-2, with D possibly matching TRBD1 (5 bases). The V gene's germline CDR1 is SQVTM and CDR2 ANQGSEA. The CDR3 loop spans 13 amino acids. Trimming shortened V by 7 bases and J by 5 bases, and 14 bases separated the two germline ends. The CDR3 here is CSAPGRQTGELFF. In DNA, the CDR3 is TGCAGCGCCCCTGGAAGACAGACCGGGGAGCTGTTTTTT.

The gene calls are TRBV6-6 and TRBJ1-5, with unresolved D. Germline CDR1 and CDR2: MNHNY and SVGAGI (reference sequence). Trimming cost V 10 bases and J 1 base, with 20 bases left between them. This CDR3 is 16 amino acids long. CDR3 protein: CAIQDMVSGSNQPQHF. CDR3 DNA: TGTGCCATCCAGGATATGGTGAGCGGGAGCAATCAGCCCCAGCATTTT.

J is TRBJ2-7 and V is TRBV18; TRBD1 matches at 9 bases. V trimming: 6 bases; J trimming: 5 bases; junction bases outside the gene matches: 8. The CDR3 extends over 14 amino acids. Germline V gene data show CDR1 as KGHSH and CDR2 as LQKENI. This chain's CDR3 is CASSRQGGVNEQYF. Here the CDR3 DNA reads TGTGCCAGCTCTAGACAGGGGGGCGTTAACGAGCAGTACTTC.

The genes are TRBV4-3 and TRBJ2-3; 7 bases fit TRBD2. Per the germline V gene, CDR1 is LGHNA and CDR2 is YSLEER. This CDR3 has 15 residues. The V segment lost 4 bases and the J segment 2 bases; nucleotides outside the gene matches: 6. The CDR3, as DNA: TGCGCCAGCAGCCCCCGCGCGGGGGACACAGATACGCAGTATTTT. It encodes CASSPRAGDTDTQYF.

The rearrangement links TRBV27 to TRBJ1-1, with TRBD1 matching over 7 bases. Per the germline V gene, CDR1 is MNHEY and CDR2 is SMNVEV (reference sequence). J lost 4 bases, V lost 4 bases, and 9 bases had no gene match. CDR3 length: 15 residues. The CDR3 coding sequence is TGTGCCAGCAGTTCACAGGGGTCCCCCAGCACTGAAGCTTTCTTT. The encoded protein is CASSSQGSPSTEAFF.

J is TRBJ1-2 and V is TRBV7-6; 10 nucleotides align to TRBD1. V lost 0 bases to trimming and J lost 11 bases; unmatched junction nucleotides: 9. Germline V CDR1 and CDR2: SGHVS, FNYEAQ. The CDR3 totals 15 residues. Written as DNA, the CDR3 is TGTGCCAGCAGCTTAGCGCGAGGACAGGGGGTGACTTACACCTTC. This translates into CASSLARGQGVTYTF.

DNA for the CDR3: TGTGCCAGTAGTATAATTCGCGAGACTGAAGCTTTCTTT. This gives the protein CASSIIRETEAFF. The V call is TRBV19, the J call TRBJ1-1; D uncertain. This CDR3 is 13 amino acids long. Germline values: CDR1 LNHDA, CDR2 SQIVND (reference sequence). V gave up 2 bases and J gave up 5 bases, with 9 bases separating them.

The V call is TRBV6-1, the J call TRBJ2-3; maybe TRBD1 (7 bases). In germline, CDR1 is MNHNS, CDR2 SASEGT. With 7 bases removed from V and 5 bases from J, the gap between germline ends came to 16 bases. There are 14 residues in the CDR3. The CDR3 protein is CASIGSRGVDTQYF. CDR3 nucleotides: TGTGCCAGCATAGGATCCAGGGGGGTAGATACGCAGTATTTT.

The CDR3 region has the DNA TGTGCCATCAAGTTGGGACAGAATCTGGGGAACACTGAAGCTTTCTTT. It specifies CAIKLGQNLGNTEAFF. This sequence joins TRBV10-3 and TRBJ1-1; TRBD1 agrees at 7 bases. Germline V gene sequence: CDR1 ENHRY, CDR2 SYGVKD. The CDR3 totals 16 residues. The ends lost 7 bases at V and 1 base at J; junction bases unmatched: 12.

CDR3 DNA sequence: TGTGCCTGGAGACTAGCGGGAGGGCAAAACATTCAGTACTTC. Translation: CAWRLAGGQNIQYF. The chain joins TRBV30 to TRBJ2-4; 13 bases are shared with TRBD2. Germline V gives CDR1 GTSNPN, CDR2 SVGIG (reference sequence). The CDR3 length is 14 residues. The V gene end was trimmed by 3 bases and the J gene end by 5 bases; junction bases not matched to a gene: 1.

The J gene is TRBJ2-5, the V gene TRBV5-4; 7 bases are shared with TRBD1. Germline CDR1 reads SGHNT; CDR2 reads YYREEE (reference sequence). V trimming: 4 bases; J trimming: 1 base; junction bases outside the gene matches: 13. The CDR3 extends over 17 amino acids. The CDR3 protein is CASSLPTSGTVQETQYF. The CDR3 bases are TGTGCCAGCAGCCTACCCACCTCGGGGACAGTCCAAGAGACCCAGTACTTC.

The chain is built from TRBV7-2 and TRBJ2-2; D perhaps matches TRBD1 (5 bases). Germline CDR1 reads SGHTA; CDR2 reads FQGNSA. Trimming removed 3 bases at V and 3 bases at J, with 11 bases between. The CDR3 extends over 15 amino acids. CDR3 DNA: TGTGCCAGCAGCTTTCAACAGGTTCACACCGGGGAGCTGTTTTTT. Translated: CASSFQQVHTGELFF.

There are a few counts of this clone. The CDR3 spells CAWTVDSGNTIYF. The CDR3 region has the DNA TGTGCCTGGACGGTAGACTCTGGAAACACCATATATTTT. The chain links TRBV30 to TRBJ1-3; D uncertain. The CDR3 is 13 residues long. Trimming cost V 4 bases and J 0 bases, with 7 bases left between them. Looked up from germline, CDR1 is GTSNPN and CDR2 is SVGIG (reference sequence). Full variable domain (rest looked up from reference TRBV30 and TRBJ1-3): SQTIHQWPATLVQPVGSPLSLECTVEGTSNPNLYWYRQAAGRGLQLLFYSVGIGQISSEVPQNLSASRPQDRQFILSSKKLLLSDSGFYLCAWTVDSGNTIYFGEGSWLTVV.